One and the same sample provided the 18 T cell receptor beta chains below, sequenced in a study of shared clonotypes between healthy human individuals. The repertoire was sequenced with immunoSEQ multiplex PCR; TCRdb's copy has only in-frame clones and lacks some. Found here are hundreds of thousands of clones, roughly 80% of them singletons; the top ten hold less than 11%. Sequenced sample: memory CD4+ T cells sorted from blood. Stated subset: CD45RA-negative fraction. These receptors were taken from a man aged 25-45 years in good health.

V gene TRBV9 combines with J gene TRBJ2-1, with 15 bases aligning to TRBD2. Germline loops: CDR1 SGDLS, CDR2 YYNGEE. This CDR3 region has 17 residues. Unmatched junction bases numbered 3, after V lost 4 bases and J lost 1 base. CDR3: CASSPGLAGGSYNEQFF. CDR3 bases: TGTGCCAGCAGCCCGGGACTAGCGGGAGGTTCCTACAATGAGCAGTTCTTC. The variable domain in full, completed from reference TRBV9 and TRBJ2-1, reads DSGVTQTPKHLITATGQRVTLRCSPRSGDLSVYWYQQSLDQGLQFLIQYYNGEERAKGNILERFSAQQFPDLHSELNLSSLELGDSALYFCASSPGLAGGSYNEQFFGPGTRLTVL.

V is TRBV19 and J is TRBJ2-7, with D perhaps matching TRBD2 (5 bases). Trimming took 10 bases from V and 2 from J, leaving 18 bases between them. Germline-derived CDR1 and CDR2 are LNHDA and SQIVND (reference sequence). The CDR3 runs to 14 residues. CDR3 DNA sequence: TGTGCCATACTAGGTAAAATCGCCACCTACGAGCAGTACTTC. Its translation is CAILGKIATYEQYF.

This chain connects TRBV19 to TRBJ2-7, with 9 bases that match TRBD2. V lost 4 bases and J lost 0; bases outside the gene matches: 4. The CDR3 consists of 15 residues. The germline gives CDR1 LNHDA, CDR2 SQIVND (reference sequence). The DNA of the CDR3 is TGTGCCAGTAGTAGTCTAGCGGGAATCTCCTACGAGCAGTACTTC. Protein sequence: CASSSLAGISYEQYF.

The table lists this clone with a few counts. The rearrangement links TRBV6-1 to TRBJ2-1; 13 positions agree with TRBD2. The length of the CDR3 is 16 residues. V lost 3 bases and J lost 6; bases outside the gene matches: 5. Germline V gives CDR1 MNHNS, CDR2 SASEGT. The CDR3 protein is CASSDIGLAGANEQFF. The CDR3 bases are TGTGCCAGCAGTGATATAGGACTAGCGGGAGCCAATGAGCAGTTCTTC.

DNA for the CDR3: TGTGCCAGCAGTTCTGGGACTAGCGGAAACTACGAGCAGTACTTC. It encodes CASSSGTSGNYEQYF. The chain links TRBV5-5 to TRBJ2-7; 11 bases line up with TRBD2. Germline CDR1 SGHKS, CDR2 YYEKEE (reference sequence). The V gene end was trimmed by 5 bases and the J gene end by 3 bases; junction bases not matched to a gene: 7. The CDR3 is 15 amino acids.

This clone was counted a single time. V usage is TRBV5-4 and J usage is TRBJ2-7, with D perhaps matching TRBD1 (5 bases). This CDR3 contains 14 residues. The V end was cut by 3 bases, the J end by 0 bases, with 10 bases between. Germline values: CDR1 SGHNT, CDR2 YYREEE (reference sequence). The CDR3 spells CASSSTEISYEQYF. CDR3 coding DNA: TGTGCCAGCAGCTCGACAGAAATCTCCTACGAGCAGTACTTC.

This clone was detected only once. V and J are TRBV5-1 and TRBJ2-7, with TRBD1 as a possible D gene (5 bases). Per germline, CDR1 SGHRS and CDR2 YFSETQ. V lost 3 bases to trimming and J lost 6 bases, with 10 bases between them. The CDR3 extends over 12 amino acids. CDR3 nucleotides: TGCGCCAGCAGCTCAGAGACAGCCGAGCAGTACTTC. Amino acids: CASSSETAEQYF.

The chain joins TRBV5-1 to TRBJ2-1; D remains ambiguous. CDR3 length: 16 residues. In germline, CDR1 is SGHRS, CDR2 YFSETQ. Trimming took off 0 bases at V and 0 bases at J, with 10 bases between the two ends. The CDR3 nucleotides read TGCGCCAGCAGCTTGGCCGGAGCCTCCTCCTACAATGAGCAGTTCTTC. Amino acid sequence: CASSLAGASSYNEQFF.

CDR3 in amino acids: CASSQGWTAGLAGGPDTGELFF. The DNA for the CDR3 is TGCGCCAGCAGCCAAGGGTGGACGGCGGGACTAGCGGGAGGGCCAGATACCGGGGAGCTGTTTTTT. The rearrangement joins TRBV4-3 to TRBJ2-2, with 16 bases lining up with TRBD2. From germline, CDR1 is LGHNA and CDR2 YSLEER. J gave up 5 bases and V 1 base, and 16 bases lay outside the gene matches. The length of the CDR3 is 22 residues.

The V gene is TRBV7-2, the J gene TRBJ2-1; perhaps TRBD2 as D (6 bases). This CDR3 comprises 17 residues. CDR1 and CDR2 (germline): SGHTA, FQGNSA. The V gene lost 1 base and the J gene lost 0 bases, with 13 bases spanning the gap. The chain's CDR3 is CASSLDRAGRSYNEQFF. As DNA, the CDR3 is TGTGCCAGCAGCTTAGATCGAGCGGGCCGCTCCTACAATGAGCAGTTCTTC. Complete variable domain (other parts from reference TRBV7-2 and TRBJ2-1): GAGVSQSPSNKVTEKGKDVELRCDPISGHTALYWYRQSLGQGLEFLIYFQGNSAPDKSGLPSDRFSAERTGGSVSTLTIQRTQQEDSAVYLCASSLDRAGRSYNEQFFGPGTRLTVL.

The chain links TRBV28 to TRBJ1-5; TRBD1 is a possible D gene (6 bases). Germline V CDR1 and CDR2: MDHEN, SYDVKM. There are 15 residues in the CDR3. V was pared by 3 bases and J by 5 bases, with 14 bases between. The chain's CDR3 is CASSFLGAGDQPQHF. In DNA, the CDR3 is TGTGCCAGCAGTTTTCTGGGGGCGGGTGATCAGCCCCAGCATTTT. The entire variable domain, with the rest obtained from reference TRBV28 and TRBJ1-5, is as follows: DVKVTQSSRYLVKRTGEKVFLECVQDMDHENMFWYRQDPGLGLRLIYFSYDVKMKEKGDIPEGYSVSREKKERFSLILESASTNQTSMYLCASSFLGAGDQPQHFGDGTRLSIL.

The chain employs TRBV5-1 and TRBJ2-3, with D unclear. The CDR3 consists of 15 residues. Deletions cut 4 bases from V and 4 bases from J, with 16 bases between. The germline gives CDR1 SGHRS, CDR2 YFSETQ. CDR3 protein: CASSPRGSRPDTQYF. Written as DNA, the CDR3 is TGCGCCAGCAGCCCCCGCGGATCTAGGCCAGATACGCAGTATTTT.

This chain connects TRBV5-4 to TRBJ1-1, with 8 bases that match TRBD1. V lost 4 bases and J lost 11; bases outside the gene matches: 13. Germline lookup yields CDR1 SGHNT and CDR2 YYREEE (reference sequence). The CDR3 is made up of 14 amino acids. CDR3 residues: CASSQQGQGGEAFF. The CDR3 coding sequence is TGTGCCAGCAGCCAGCAAGGACAGGGCGGGGAGGCTTTCTTT.

V is TRBV14 and J is TRBJ2-5; D remains unclear. CDR1 SGHDN and CDR2 FVKESK come from the germline V gene. V shed 5 bases and J shed 7 bases, with 14 bases lying between them. This CDR3 region has 13 residues. The CDR3 is CASSALGFWTQYF. CDR3 DNA sequence: TGTGCCAGCAGCGCACTGGGGTTTTGGACCCAGTACTTC.

The V call is TRBV5-1, the J call TRBJ2-1; 13 bases agree with TRBD2. CDR3 length: 13 residues. The ends lost 5 bases at V and 8 bases at J; junction bases unmatched: 1. Germline V gene sequence: CDR1 SGHRS, CDR2 YFSETQ. CDR3 in DNA: TGCGCCAGCAGACTAGCGGGAGGGGATGAGCAGTTCTTC. Encoded protein: CASRLAGGDEQFF.

V is TRBV28 and J is TRBJ2-2; D might be TRBD2 (5 bases). Germline CDR1 and CDR2: MDHEN and SYDVKM. V gave up 4 bases and J gave up 6 bases, with 15 bases separating them. The CDR3 extends over 15 amino acids. CDR3 coding DNA: TGTGCCAGCAGTTCATTTTCATTGCGGGCCGGGGAGCTGTTTTTT. Protein sequence: CASSSFSLRAGELFF.

The V gene is TRBV5-1, the J gene TRBJ2-1; 14 bases are shared with TRBD2. CDR3 length: 16 residues. Trimming removed 4 bases from V and 8 bases from J; junction bases left unmatched: 8. The germline V gene has CDR1 SGHRS and CDR2 YFSETQ. CDR3 DNA sequence: TGCGCCAGCAGCGTGCCGGGACTAGCGGGAGTTTATGAGCAGTTCTTC. Its translation: CASSVPGLAGVYEQFF.

The chain combines TRBV2 with TRBJ2-3; D possibly corresponds to TRBD1 (6 bases). In germline, CDR1 is SNHLY, CDR2 FYNNEI. Trimming took 7 bases from V and 15 from J, leaving 17 bases between them. The CDR3 spans 11 residues. The CDR3 here is CASKLEGTIYF. The DNA for the CDR3 is TGTGCCAGCAAACTCGAAGGGACAATTTATTTT.